One sample yielded the 21 T cell receptor beta chains listed below, sequenced in a study of response to subunit inactivated influenza vaccine. Each CDR3 protein gets one entry after TCRdb re-called the RT-PCR reads with MiXCR. The table includes hundreds of thousands of distinct CDR3 sequences, roughly 20% detected once. Sequences were derived from PBMCs from blood, sampled less than 6 days after vaccination. Receptor source: a man in his fifties or sixties who received an inactivated influenza vaccine.

CDR3 sequence (DNA): TGTGCCAGCAGCGTAGTAACTAGCGGTTACAATGAGCAGTTCTTC. Residues: CASSVVTSGYNEQFF. The chain links TRBV9 to TRBJ2-1; 8 bases align to TRBD2. Germline trimming cut 0 bases from V and 4 bases from J; bases unmatched to any gene: 3. Germline V lookup: CDR1 SGDLS, CDR2 YYNGEE. The CDR3 extends over 15 amino acids.

This clonotype has just a few counts. The V and J genes are TRBV12-3 or TRBV12-4 and TRBJ1-1, with no clear D. The CDR3 totals 12 residues. The V and J ends lost 3 bases and 6 bases respectively, with 8 bases between them. The DNA for the CDR3 is TGTGCCAGCAGTTTTAGGGTCGCTGAAGCTTTCTTT. Translation: CASSFRVAEAFF.

This clonotype was seen more than once but under ten times. The chain recombines TRBV11-2 with TRBJ2-5; 12 nucleotides line up with TRBD2. With V trimmed by 5 bases and J by 2 bases, 6 bases remained unmatched. The germline V gene has CDR1 SGHAT and CDR2 FQNNGV. This CDR3 has 16 amino acids. The CDR3 loop reads CASSLGLAGPQETQYF. DNA of the CDR3: TGTGCCAGCAGCCTCGGACTAGCGGGGCCTCAAGAGACCCAGTACTTC. Complete variable domain (other parts from reference TRBV11-2 and TRBJ2-5): EAGVAQSPRYKIIEKRQSVAFWCNPISGHATLYWYQQILGQGPKLLIQFQNNGVVDDSQLPKDRFSAERLKGVDSTLKIQPAKLEDSAVYLCASSLGLAGPQETQYFGPGTRLLVL.

The chain recombines TRBV28 with TRBJ2-5, with D perhaps matching TRBD1 or TRBD2 (6 bases each). Germline lookup yields CDR1 MDHEN and CDR2 SYDVKM. The CDR3 is made up of 14 amino acids. V was trimmed by 7 bases and J by 4 bases, leaving 16 bases between them. The CDR3 protein is CASKEGGQRETQYF. CDR3 coding DNA: TGTGCCAGCAAAGAGGGGGGCCAGAGAGAGACCCAGTACTTC. Using reference TRBV28 and TRBJ2-5 for the parts outside the CDR3, the full variable domain is DVKVTQSSRYLVKRTGEKVFLECVQDMDHENMFWYRQDPGLGLRLIYFSYDVKMKEKGDIPEGYSVSREKKERFSLILESASTNQTSMYLCASKEGGQRETQYFGPGTRLLVL.

The rearrangement joins TRBV2 to TRBJ2-7; 11 nucleotides agree with TRBD2. The CDR3 covers 16 residues. Germline V gene sequence: CDR1 SNHLY, CDR2 FYNNEI. Trimming cost V 1 base and J 2 bases; bases outside gene matches: 4. DNA for the CDR3: TGTGCCAGCAGTGAAGGGACTAGCGGGTTTACCTACGAGCAGTACTTC. Residues: CASSEGTSGFTYEQYF.

CDR3 nucleotide sequence: TGTGCCAGCAGTCCACACTCCGGGACTAGCGGGGGGTCAGATACGCAGTATTTT. This encodes CASSPHSGTSGGSDTQYF. The genes are TRBV12-3 or TRBV12-4 and TRBJ2-3, with 15 bases aligning to TRBD2. This CDR3 has 18 residues. Unmatched junction bases numbered 10, after V lost 5 bases and J lost 4 bases.

This sequence joins TRBV24-1 and TRBJ2-7; TRBD2 is a possible D gene (5 bases). CDR3 length equals 12 residues. Germline lookup yields CDR1 KGHDR and CDR2 SFDVKD. The V and J ends lost 8 bases and 5 bases respectively, with 12 bases between them. CDR3 in DNA: TGTGCCACCAAAGGGAGTGCAGACGAGCAGTACTTC. It specifies CATKGSADEQYF.

The CDR3 region has the DNA TGTGCCAGCAGAACCGGAACTAACGTTGGCTCAGATACGCAGTATTTT. Encoded protein: CASRTGTNVGSDTQYF. The chain employs TRBV12-3 or TRBV12-4 and TRBJ2-3; D call uncertain. Between the trimmed V and J ends, which lost 6 bases and 4 bases, there was a span of 20 bases. The CDR3 has 16 amino acids.

This clonotype was seen more than once but under ten times. At one end the junction does not follow the germline gene, possibly because of a read error. The rearrangement uses TRBV7-7 and TRBJ2-5; D uncertain. The CDR3 totals 11 residues. Germline lookup yields CDR1 SSHAT and CDR2 FNYEAQ (reference sequence). CDR3 protein: CASSFAGTQYF. In DNA form, the CDR3 reads TGTGCTAGCAGCTTCGCAGGGACCCAGTACTTC.

The V call is TRBV19, the J call TRBJ2-2; 8 nucleotides agree with TRBD2. The CDR3 length is 16 residues. V lost 6 bases and J lost 6; bases outside the gene matches: 12. Germline V lookup: CDR1 LNHDA, CDR2 SQIVND (reference sequence). The CDR3 DNA follows: TGTGCCAGTAGCCTACTCGGGATAGCGGGATCCGGGGAGCTGTTTTTT. The encoded protein is CASSLLGIAGSGELFF.

This clonotype was picked up many times. CDR3 sequence (DNA): TGTGCCAGCAGCGGGGGAAGTGCCTACGAGCAGTACTTC. Protein sequence: CASSGGSAYEQYF. V and J are TRBV12-3 or TRBV12-4 and TRBJ2-7; the D gene is possibly TRBD2 (6 bases). The CDR3 sequence is 13 residues long. The germline V and J ends were trimmed by 6 bases and 2 bases, with 11 bases remaining between them.

In this sample, this clonotype turned up a few times. A junction end diverges from the germline sequence, so it may reflect a read error. This chain's CDR3 is CASSSSSGNTIYF. The CDR3, as DNA: TGTGCCAGCAGCTCCTCTTCTGGAAACACCATATATTTT. The chain is built from TRBV5-1 and TRBJ1-3; D gene uncertain. The CDR3 contains 13 residues. Per germline, CDR1 SGHRS and CDR2 YFSETQ.

Only a few counts were recorded for this clonotype. The chain has TRBV7-8 and TRBJ2-3; TRBD2 matches 15 bases. The V gene end was trimmed by 4 bases and the J gene end by 3 bases; junction bases not matched to a gene: 11. Germline V gene data show CDR1 as SGHVS and CDR2 as FQNEAQ. The CDR3 length is 19 residues. The CDR3 DNA follows: TGTGCCAGCAGCTCTGCTTCCGGGACTAGCGGGGGGAAGACAGATACGCAGTATTTT. This translates into CASSSASGTSGGKTDTQYF.

At least ten counts were recorded for this clonotype. In DNA, the CDR3 is TGCGCCAGCAGCTTATACCCCTCTGGGGCCAACGTCCTGACTTTC. This sequence encodes CASSLYPSGANVLTF. The J gene is TRBJ2-6, the V gene TRBV5-1; D remains unclear. Germline V gene sequence: CDR1 SGHRS, CDR2 YFSETQ. This CDR3 contains 15 residues. Trimming left V 2 bases short and J 0 bases short, with 6 bases between.

The table lists this clonotype with a few counts. The chain joins TRBV20-1 to TRBJ2-7; the match to TRBD2 covers 8 bases. V lost 6 bases and J lost 4; bases outside the gene matches: 14. Germline V gene sequence: CDR1 DFQATT, CDR2 SNEGSKA (reference sequence). The CDR3 sequence is 15 residues long. The CDR3 sequence is CSAPERGGSRYEQYF. In DNA, the CDR3 is TGCAGTGCCCCTGAACGGGGGGGGTCGAGGTACGAGCAGTACTTC.

This rearrangement joins TRBV7-8 to TRBJ1-2; 7 bases match TRBD1. V shed 5 bases and J 2 bases; nucleotides not matched to a gene: 8. Germline CDR1 is SGHVS and CDR2 is FQNEAQ. The CDR3 is 15 residues long. The CDR3 region is CASSPLRTGNYGYTF. CDR3 DNA: TGTGCCAGCAGCCCGCTGAGGACAGGAAACTATGGCTACACCTTC.

The rearrangement joins TRBV15 to TRBJ2-5; 13 bases match TRBD2. Losses at the gene ends were 1 base for V and 1 base for J; bases not matched to a gene: 0. The CDR3 totals 16 residues. Germline values: CDR1 LNHNV, CDR2 YYDKDF (reference sequence). The CDR3 nucleotides are TGTGCCACCAGCAGAGGGACTAGCGGGGGCCAAGAGACCCAGTACTTC. As protein: CATSRGTSGGQETQYF.

J is TRBJ2-3 and V is TRBV10-3, with a possible D match to TRBD1 (6 bases). Deletions cut 8 bases from V and 3 bases from J, with 9 bases between. CDR3 size: 12 residues. Germline V CDR1 and CDR2: ENHRY, SYGVKD. In DNA form, the CDR3 reads TGTGCCATCGCACAGGGAACAGATACGCAGTATTTT. As protein: CAIAQGTDTQYF.

V usage is TRBV7-9 and J usage is TRBJ2-7, with D perhaps TRBD1 (8 bases). Per the germline V gene, CDR1 is SEHNR and CDR2 is FQNEAQ (reference sequence). The CDR3 length is 14 residues. The V gene lost 2 bases and the J gene lost 6 bases, with 14 bases spanning the gap. This chain's CDR3 is CASSLQGASGEQYF. CDR3 nucleotides: TGTGCCAGCAGCTTACAGGGGGCTAGCGGCGAGCAGTACTTC.

This clonotype was observed a few times. This chain connects TRBV27 to TRBJ2-7; TRBD1 aligns across 9 bases. Germline-derived CDR1 and CDR2 are MNHEY and SMNVEV (reference sequence). V lost 5 bases to trimming and J lost 0 bases; unmatched junction nucleotides: 5. This CDR3 region has 15 residues. The CDR3 DNA is TGTGCCAGCAGTCTTGGGACAGGGAACTCCTACGAGCAGTACTTC. It is translated as CASSLGTGNSYEQYF.

The V and J genes are TRBV5-1 and TRBJ1-2, with D possibly matching TRBD1 (5 bases). CDR3 length equals 13 residues. Per germline, CDR1 SGHRS and CDR2 YFSETQ. Trimming stripped 4 bases from V and 6 bases from J, with 13 bases between. CDR3 DNA: TGCGCCAGCAGCCGGGGGGGTATGGATGGCTACACCTTC. It specifies CASSRGGMDGYTF.